Each of the 21 T cell receptor beta chains below was sequenced from the same sample in a study of CD8 T cells in ankylosing spondylitis. Study outcomes and limitations: Ankylosing spondylitis blood seemed to carry a telltale TCR beta motif made of fewer than 10 highly homologous variants.

Antigen specificity for these receptors is unknown. TCRdb used MiXCR to reprocess the 5' RACE reads, holding one entry per CDR3 protein. The sample includes over 600,000 distinct CDR3 sequences, around a fifth of them seen just once. Sequencing input: blood, either unsorted or a sorted T cell fraction (not recorded which). The receptor source for this set is a male donor with ankylosing spondylitis.

In this sample, this clonotype turned up many times. The chain carries TRBV19 and TRBJ1-1, with unresolved D. The length of the CDR3 is 14 residues. The V end lost 3 bases, the J end lost 4 bases, and 12 bases lay between the germline ends. The germline gives CDR1 LNHDA, CDR2 SQIVND (reference sequence). CDR3 amino acids: CASSIYDGVTEAFF. Written as DNA, the CDR3 is TGTGCCAGTAGTATTTATGACGGAGTCACTGAAGCTTTCTTT. The entire variable domain, with the rest obtained from reference TRBV19 and TRBJ1-1, is as follows: DGGITQSPKYLFRKEGQNVTLSCEQNLNHDAMYWYRQDPGQGLRLIYYSQIVNDFQKGDIAEGYSVSREKKESFPLTVTSAQKNPTAFYLCASSIYDGVTEAFFGQGTRLTVV.

This clonotype was detected many times. The chain recombines TRBV12-3 or TRBV12-4 with TRBJ2-2, with 8 bases aligning to TRBD1. V lost 8 bases to trimming and J lost 3 bases; unmatched junction nucleotides: 8. This CDR3 spans 15 amino acids. The CDR3 loop reads CASRQGALDTGELFF. For the CDR3, the DNA is TGTGCCAGCCGGCAGGGGGCGCTTGACACCGGGGAGCTGTTTTTT.

The rearrangement joins TRBV9 to TRBJ2-2; D is uncertain. V dropped 6 bases and J dropped 3 bases, with 15 bases sitting between them. The CDR3 totals 15 residues. Germline CDR1 SGDLS, CDR2 YYNGEE. The CDR3 sequence: CASNAPGWDTGELFF. CDR3 coding DNA: TGTGCCAGCAACGCGCCTGGTTGGGACACCGGGGAGCTGTTTTTT.

This chain joins TRBV11-2 and TRBJ2-5; TRBD1 matches 8 bases. From germline, CDR1 is SGHAT and CDR2 FQNNGV. This CDR3 has 18 amino acids. V was pared by 1 base and J by 1 base, with 11 bases of the junction left unmatched. For the CDR3, the DNA is TGTGCCAGCAGCTTAGTATTGCAGGGGGCACCAATCCAAGAGACCCAGTACTTC. This codes for CASSLVLQGAPIQETQYF.

The chain carries TRBV28 and TRBJ2-1; TRBD2 might be the D (5 bases). Germline CDR1 MDHEN, CDR2 SYDVKM. This CDR3 spans 12 amino acids. V lost 11 bases and J lost 4, with 12 bases in between. The CDR3 region has the DNA TGTGCCGGCGGGTCGAAGTACAATGAGCAGTTCTTC. Translating gives CAGGSKYNEQFF.

This clonotype came up a few times. The rearrangement joins TRBV6-1 to TRBJ1-1; 8 nucleotides line up with TRBD1. Germline loops: CDR1 MNHNS, CDR2 SASEGT. The junction had 10 bases not matched to a gene; V was cut back by 6 bases and J by 1 base. CDR3 length: 16 residues. The CDR3 DNA sequence: TGTGCCAGCAGCGGGGCGATTGGGACAGGGAACACTGAAGCTTTCTTT. It yields the protein CASSGAIGTGNTEAFF.

This rearrangement joins TRBV29-1 to TRBJ1-2; TRBD1 aligns across 8 bases. The V gene's germline CDR1 is SQVTM and CDR2 ANQGSEA. V was pared by 7 bases and J by 7 bases, with 8 bases of the junction left unmatched. The CDR3 is made up of 12 amino acids. CDR3 sequence (DNA): TGCAGCGCCCTACAGGGGGTCCGTGGCTACACCTTC. This encodes CSALQGVRGYTF.

Only a few counts were recorded for this clonotype. The V and J genes are TRBV4-2 and TRBJ2-1, with TRBD2 as a possible D gene (6 bases). The CDR3 is 16 amino acids. Germline-derived CDR1 and CDR2 are LGHNA and YNFKEQ. Trimming left V 6 bases short and J 0 bases short, with 15 bases between. The DNA of the CDR3 is TGTGCCAGCAGGGATTCTACTAGCTCCTCCTACAATGAGCAGTTCTTC. It is translated as CASRDSTSSSYNEQFF.

This chain links TRBV4-1 with TRBJ2-5; 11 bases line up with TRBD1. CDR1 and CDR2 from the germline V gene are MGHRA and YSYEKL. Trimming at V came to 3 bases and at J to 4 bases, leaving 7 bases not matched to a gene. The length of the CDR3 is 16 residues. The CDR3 reads CASSQSPDRGRETQYF. DNA for the CDR3: TGCGCCAGCAGCCAGTCCCCGGACAGGGGGCGAGAGACCCAGTACTTC.

This clonotype was detected only a few times. V usage is TRBV7-2 and J usage is TRBJ2-7; no clear D gene. The CDR3 contains 15 residues. From germline, CDR1 is SGHTA and CDR2 FQGNSA. V was cut by 1 base and J by 2 bases, with 12 bases left in between. CDR3 region: CASSLGSPETYEQYF. The CDR3 coding sequence is TGTGCCAGCAGCTTAGGGAGCCCAGAGACCTACGAGCAGTACTTC. Full variable domain (outside the CDR3, taken from reference TRBV7-2 and TRBJ2-7): GAGVSQSPSNKVTEKGKDVELRCDPISGHTALYWYRQSLGQGLEFLIYFQGNSAPDKSGLPSDRFSAERTGGSVSTLTIQRTQQEDSAVYLCASSLGSPETYEQYFGPGTRLTVT.

The genes are TRBV18 and TRBJ1-3; D unclear. V was shortened by 3 bases and J by 1 base, with 10 bases between the two germline ends. There are 15 residues in the CDR3. CDR1 is KGHSH, CDR2 LQKENI, per germline. The CDR3 DNA follows: TGTGCCAGCTCACCCGCAGGCCTTTCTGGAAACACCATATATTTT. Its translation: CASSPAGLSGNTIYF.

The V call is TRBV5-5, the J call TRBJ2-5, with D hard to call. Germline V CDR1 and CDR2: SGHKS, YYEKEE (reference sequence). V lost 0 bases to trimming and J lost 3 bases, with 6 bases between them. The CDR3 has 13 residues. For the CDR3, the DNA is TGTGCCAGCAGCTTGGGCCACGAAGAGACCCAGTACTTC. This gives the protein CASSLGHEETQYF.

This clonotype was observed many times. This chain connects TRBV7-9 to TRBJ2-7; perhaps TRBD1 as D (6 bases). The V end lost 3 bases, the J end lost 4 bases, and 10 bases lay between the germline ends. The CDR3 runs to 13 residues. Germline CDR1 reads SEHNR; CDR2 reads FQNEAQ (reference sequence). The CDR3 region is CASSLEDSYEQYF. The CDR3, as DNA: TGTGCCAGCAGCTTGGAGGACAGTTACGAGCAGTACTTC.

This clonotype was counted only a few times. The gene calls are TRBV20-1 and TRBJ1-1; D unresolved. The CDR3 covers 13 residues. CDR1 DFQATT and CDR2 SNEGSKA come from the germline V gene (reference sequence). V lost 3 bases to trimming and J lost 2 bases, with 10 bases between them. CDR3: CSARRTGNTEAFF. The CDR3 DNA reads TGCAGTGCTAGGCGGACGGGAAACACTGAAGCTTTCTTT.

This clonotype has ten or more counts. One end of the junction fails to match germline, which may point to a read error. The CDR3 coding sequence is TGTGCCAGCAGCTTAGATGGGGCCAACACTGAAGCTTTCTTT. Protein: CASSLDGANTEAFF. The chain carries TRBV5-1 and TRBJ1-1, with a possible D match to TRBD1 (5 bases). Germline V gene sequence: CDR1 SGHRS, CDR2 YFSETQ. CDR3 length equals 14 residues.

This clonotype was observed at least ten times. This CDR3 is CASSFVAGGWETQYF. CDR3 DNA: TGTGCCAGCAGTTTCGTGGCTGGAGGTTGGGAGACCCAGTACTTC. The chain joins TRBV12-3 or TRBV12-4 to TRBJ2-5; perhaps TRBD2 as D (5 bases). The CDR3 sequence is 15 residues long. Between the trimmed V and J ends, which lost 3 bases and 5 bases, there was a span of 16 bases.

The gene calls are TRBV12-3 or TRBV12-4 and TRBJ2-3; either TRBD1 or TRBD2 may fit D (6 bases each). V gave up 6 bases and J gave up 2 bases, with 15 bases separating them. The CDR3 is made up of 15 amino acids. The CDR3 bases are TGTGCCAGCAGAAGCTCGGGGGCCGACACAGATACGCAGTATTTT. This gives the protein CASRSSGADTDTQYF.

The chain recombines TRBV7-9 with TRBJ2-1, with 7 nucleotides matching TRBD1. Germline CDR1 is SEHNR and CDR2 is FQNEAQ (reference sequence). Losses at the gene ends were 3 bases for V and 4 bases for J; bases not matched to a gene: 6. The CDR3 sequence is 15 residues long. The CDR3 DNA follows: TGTGCCAGCAGCTTTGGTTGGGACAGTTACAATGAGCAGTTCTTC. Encoded protein: CASSFGWDSYNEQFF.

A single count supports this clonotype. V and J are TRBV28 and TRBJ2-5; 12 bases map to TRBD1. CDR1 is MDHEN, CDR2 SYDVKM, per germline. V dropped 4 bases and J dropped 5; count of bases not matched to a gene: 5. The CDR3 consists of 15 residues. The CDR3 sequence is CASSWAGTGGETQYF. Written as DNA, the CDR3 is TGTGCCAGCAGTTGGGCCGGGACAGGGGGCGAGACCCAGTACTTC.

The chain links TRBV20-1 to TRBJ1-5; D might be TRBD1 (6 bases). Germline V gene data show CDR1 as DFQATT and CDR2 as SNEGSKA (reference sequence). The V and J ends lost 4 bases and 2 bases respectively, with 18 bases between them. The CDR3 spans 16 residues. The CDR3 spells CSATITRGVGNQPQHF. The CDR3 DNA sequence: TGCAGTGCTACTATAACCAGGGGAGTGGGCAATCAGCCCCAGCATTTT.

The DNA of the CDR3 is TGTGCCAGCAGCTTAGTTTCTAGCTCCTACAATGAGCAGTTCTTC. This codes for CASSLVSSSYNEQFF. This chain links TRBV7-9 with TRBJ2-1, with D uncertain. The germline V gene has CDR1 SEHNR and CDR2 FQNEAQ (reference sequence). CDR3 length: 15 residues. Between the trimmed V and J ends, which lost 1 base and 0 bases, there was a span of 7 bases.